This TCR beta chain was obtained from a study of technical replicates of blood from a few donors. The V end lost 0 bases, the J end lost 1 base, and 4 bases lay between the germline ends. Looked up from germline, CDR1 is SGHNT and CDR2 is YYREEE (reference sequence). The CDR3 is made up of 14 amino acids. The repertoire was sequenced with immunoSEQ multiplex PCR; TCRdb's copy has only in-frame clones and lacks some. The profile shows about 75,000 clones, about nine tenths of them singletons. This chain connects TRBV5-4 to TRBJ2-2; D is unclear. Sequenced material: T cells isolated from PBMCs. The TCR originated in a human donor in good health. The CDR3 DNA reads TGTGCCAGCAGCTTGGGAGGGAACACCGGGGAGCTGTTTTTT. Its protein is CASSLGGNTGELFF.